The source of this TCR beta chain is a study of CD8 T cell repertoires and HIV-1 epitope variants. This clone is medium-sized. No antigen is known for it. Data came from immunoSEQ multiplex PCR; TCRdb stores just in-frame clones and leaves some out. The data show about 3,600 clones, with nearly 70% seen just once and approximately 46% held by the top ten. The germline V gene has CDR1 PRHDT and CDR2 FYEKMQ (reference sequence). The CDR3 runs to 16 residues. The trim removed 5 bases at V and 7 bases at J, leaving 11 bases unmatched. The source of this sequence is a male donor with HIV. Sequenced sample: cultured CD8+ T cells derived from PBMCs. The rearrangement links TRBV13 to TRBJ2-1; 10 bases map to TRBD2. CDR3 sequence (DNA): TGTGCCAGCAGCATCAGCGGGAGGGACATGTTGAATGAGCAGTTCTTC. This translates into CASSISGRDMLNEQFF.